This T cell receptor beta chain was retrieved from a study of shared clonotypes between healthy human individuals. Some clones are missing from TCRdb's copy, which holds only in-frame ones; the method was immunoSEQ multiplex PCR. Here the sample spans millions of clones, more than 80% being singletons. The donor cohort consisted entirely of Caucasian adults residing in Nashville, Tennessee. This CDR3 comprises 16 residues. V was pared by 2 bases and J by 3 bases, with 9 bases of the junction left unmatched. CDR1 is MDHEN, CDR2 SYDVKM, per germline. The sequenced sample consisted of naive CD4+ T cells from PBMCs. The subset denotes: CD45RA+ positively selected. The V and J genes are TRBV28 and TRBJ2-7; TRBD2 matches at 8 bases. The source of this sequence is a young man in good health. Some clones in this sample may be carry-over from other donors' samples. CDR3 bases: TGTGCCAGCAGTTTAGCCCGCGGGGGGCTCATCTACGAGCAGTACTTC. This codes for CASSLARGGLIYEQYF.